This section outlines one TCR beta chain sequence together with its context. Across about 22 US areas, participants ranged in age from 18 to 89 years. Clinical history as reported by participants underpinned cohort assignment. Some clones are missing from TCRdb's copy, which holds only in-frame ones; the method was immunoSEQ multiplex PCR. The top ten clones hold 0.8% to 1% of a sample with hundreds of thousands of clones, approximately 91% of them seen once. These data originate in a study of blood T cell repertoires in COVID-19. For the study at large: Samples representing acute and convalescent COVID-19 were sourced from the United States, Italy and Spain.

The source is a woman between 25 and 40 years old who had recovered from COVID-19. Input material: PBMCs or T cells enriched from blood (not recorded which).

In DNA, the CDR3 is TGTGCCAGCTCATCATTACCGGGACAGGGGGCGCTCCCCAACTCTGGGGCCAACGTCCTGACTTTC. Protein: CASSSLPGQGALPNSGANVLTF. This chain joins TRBV18 and TRBJ2-6, with TRBD1 identical over 12 bases. Germline loops: CDR1 KGHSH, CDR2 LQKENI. The length of the CDR3 is 22 residues. The J segment lost 0 bases and the V segment lost 5 bases, leaving 17 bases of the junction unmatched.